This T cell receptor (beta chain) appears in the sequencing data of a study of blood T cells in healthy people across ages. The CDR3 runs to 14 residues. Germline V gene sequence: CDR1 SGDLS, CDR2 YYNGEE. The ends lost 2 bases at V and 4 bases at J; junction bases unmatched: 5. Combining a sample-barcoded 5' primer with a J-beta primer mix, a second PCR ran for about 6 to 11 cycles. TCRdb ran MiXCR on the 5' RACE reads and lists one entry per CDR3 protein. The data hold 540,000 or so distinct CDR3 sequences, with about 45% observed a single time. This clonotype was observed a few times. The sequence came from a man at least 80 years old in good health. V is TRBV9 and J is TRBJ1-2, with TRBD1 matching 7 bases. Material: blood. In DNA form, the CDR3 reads TGTGCCAGCAGCGTGCGGACAGGAGCCTATGGCTACACCTTC. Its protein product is CASSVRTGAYGYTF.